This T cell receptor beta chain was sequenced for a study of vaccination and CD4 T cells after COVID-19. Study-level background: At days 161 to 241 post-vaccination, as well as at day 14, a few convalescent patients were sampled.

Specified time point: late sampling 161 to 241 days after vaccination in three convalescent patients. This sample's treatment: roughly 10-day PBMC culture with coronavirus spike peptide pools or control peptides (ViraFEST assay). The Oncomine TCR Beta short-read assay generated sequence data from the DNA of cultured CD4+ T cells. TCRdb called the PCR reads again in MiXCR, with one record for every CDR3 protein. This repertoire shows about 18,000 distinct CDR3 sequences, roughly half found once; its top ten account for approximately 21%. For this clonotype: The antigen is not known.

Between the trimmed V and J ends, which lost 5 bases and 6 bases, there was a span of 16 bases. Germline loops: CDR1 DFQATT, CDR2 SNEGSKA (reference sequence). This CDR3 comprises 14 residues. Source: CD4+ T cells from blood, cultured in vitro, taken about 7 months after SARS-CoV-2 vaccination. The origin of this receptor is a human donor who had recovered from COVID-19. V is TRBV20-1 and J is TRBJ2-2, with D unclear. The CDR3 loop is CSAPTRLPAGELFF. The CDR3 nucleotides read TGCAGTGCTCCGACCCGTCTTCCAGCCGGGGAGCTGTTTTTT.